This TCR beta chain was captured by sequencing in a study of tumor-infiltrating lymphocytes in localized non-small cell lung cancer. Assay: immunoSEQ multiplex PCR; the TCRdb copy retains only in-frame clones and omits some. Among around 25,000 clones listed, roughly 71% were seen once. Germline CDR1 SGHTA, CDR2 FQGNSA. This CDR3 region has 13 residues. V shed 7 bases and J shed 3 bases, with 13 bases lying between them. The sequence was obtained from a human donor with non-small cell lung cancer. The gene calls are TRBV7-2 and TRBJ2-7; D not resolved. Sequenced: lung tumor tissue. The CDR3 here is CASTPLGNYEQYF. CDR3 bases: TGTGCCAGCACCCCCTTGGGGAACTACGAGCAGTACTTC.